One T cell receptor (beta chain) is described in this entry. The sample belongs to a study of blood T cell repertoires in COVID-19. Study-level information: There were acute and convalescent COVID-19 samples, and they came from the United States, Italy and Spain. T cells, B-cell-depleted T cells, or PBMCs supplied cDNA or gDNA.

Libraries were prepared by immunoSEQ multiplex PCR; TCRdb keeps only in-frame clonotypes and omits some of them. Of under 300,000 clones in the sample, over 80% were seen once. CDR1 and CDR2 (germline): SGHDN, FVKESK. This CDR3 has 14 amino acids. V lost 3 bases and J lost 4, with 10 bases in between. This receptor was identified in a woman aged 55 to 70 with active or convalescent COVID-19. The sample comprised peripheral blood. The chain has TRBV14 and TRBJ2-1, with D perhaps TRBD2 (5 bases). The CDR3 loop is CASSQSSRYNEQFF. The CDR3 DNA reads TGTGCCAGCAGCCAGTCTAGCAGGTACAATGAGCAGTTCTTC.